This TCR beta chain was documented in a study of graft-versus-host responses after intestinal transplantation. TCRdb keeps only in-frame clones here, not all; method: immunoSEQ multiplex PCR. Of fewer than 20,000 clones in the sample, roughly 40% were seen once. The TCR sequence derives from a human patient who received an intestinal transplant. Specimen: alloreactive CD4+ T cells from a mixed lymphocyte reaction culture, collected before intestinal transplant. Subset indicated: CFSE-low proliferating T cells sorted from roughly six-day pre-transplant mixed lymphocyte reaction (GvH or HvG direction).

The CDR3 nucleotides read TGTGCCAGCAGCCGAGGGACTAGCGGGGGCCCCCCATTCTACGAGCAGTACTTC. Translating gives CASSRGTSGGPPFYEQYF. The V call is TRBV11-2, the J call TRBJ2-7; 14 bases match TRBD2. There are 18 residues in the CDR3. Germline V gives CDR1 SGHAT, CDR2 FQNNGV. The V and J ends lost 5 bases and 3 bases, in that order; junction bases with no gene match: 12.